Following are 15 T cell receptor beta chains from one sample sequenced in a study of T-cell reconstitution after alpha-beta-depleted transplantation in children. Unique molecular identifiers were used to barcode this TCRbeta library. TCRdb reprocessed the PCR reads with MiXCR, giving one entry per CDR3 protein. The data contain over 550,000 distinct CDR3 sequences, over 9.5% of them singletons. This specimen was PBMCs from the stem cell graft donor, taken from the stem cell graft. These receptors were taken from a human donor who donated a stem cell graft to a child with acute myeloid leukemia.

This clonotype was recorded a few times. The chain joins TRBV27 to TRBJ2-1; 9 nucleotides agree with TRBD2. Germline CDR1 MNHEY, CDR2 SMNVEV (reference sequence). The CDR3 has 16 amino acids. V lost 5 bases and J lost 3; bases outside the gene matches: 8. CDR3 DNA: TGTGCCAGCAGTCCAGCCCTAGCGGGACGCTACAATGAGCAGTTCTTC. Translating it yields CASSPALAGRYNEQFF.

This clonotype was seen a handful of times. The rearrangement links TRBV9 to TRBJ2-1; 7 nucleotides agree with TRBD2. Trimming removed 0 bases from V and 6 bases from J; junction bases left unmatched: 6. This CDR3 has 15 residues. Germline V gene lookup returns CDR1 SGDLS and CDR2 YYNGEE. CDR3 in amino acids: CASSVGAGVINEQFF. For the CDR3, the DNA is TGTGCCAGCAGCGTAGGGGCGGGAGTGATCAATGAGCAGTTCTTC. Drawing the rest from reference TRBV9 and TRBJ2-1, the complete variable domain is DSGVTQTPKHLITATGQRVTLRCSPRSGDLSVYWYQQSLDQGLQFLIQYYNGEERAKGNILERFSAQQFPDLHSELNLSSLELGDSALYFCASSVGAGVINEQFFGPGTRLTVL.

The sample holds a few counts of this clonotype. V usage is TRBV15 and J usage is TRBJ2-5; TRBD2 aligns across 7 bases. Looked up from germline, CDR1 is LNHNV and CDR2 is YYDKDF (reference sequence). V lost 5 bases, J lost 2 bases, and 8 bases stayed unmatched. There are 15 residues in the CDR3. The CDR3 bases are TGTGCCACCAGCTCGACCTTGGGACTACAAGAGACCCAGTACTTC. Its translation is CATSSTLGLQETQYF.

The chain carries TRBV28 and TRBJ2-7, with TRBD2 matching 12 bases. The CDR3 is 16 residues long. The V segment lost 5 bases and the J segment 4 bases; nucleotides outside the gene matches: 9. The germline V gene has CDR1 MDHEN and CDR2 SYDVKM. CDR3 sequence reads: CASSPRLAGVSYEQYF. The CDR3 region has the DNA TGTGCCAGCAGTCCTCGACTAGCGGGAGTATCTTACGAGCAGTACTTC.

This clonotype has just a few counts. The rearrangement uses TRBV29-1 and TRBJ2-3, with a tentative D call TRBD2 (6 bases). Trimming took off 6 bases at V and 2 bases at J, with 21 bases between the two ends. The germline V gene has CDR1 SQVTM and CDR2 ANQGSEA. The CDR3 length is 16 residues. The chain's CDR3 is CSVTPGLADHTDTQYF. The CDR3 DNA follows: TGCAGCGTCACGCCGGGGTTAGCGGACCACACAGATACGCAGTATTTT.

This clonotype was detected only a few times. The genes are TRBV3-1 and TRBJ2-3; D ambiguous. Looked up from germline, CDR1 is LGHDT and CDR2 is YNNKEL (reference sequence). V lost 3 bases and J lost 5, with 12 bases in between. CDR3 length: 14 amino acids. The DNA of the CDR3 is TGTGCCAGCAGCCAGTTGACCACGGGAGATACGCAGTATTTT. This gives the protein CASSQLTTGDTQYF.

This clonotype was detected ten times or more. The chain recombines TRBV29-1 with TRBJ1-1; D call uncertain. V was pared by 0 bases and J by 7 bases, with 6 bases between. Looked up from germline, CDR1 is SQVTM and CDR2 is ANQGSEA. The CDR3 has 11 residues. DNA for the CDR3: TGCAGCGTTGAAGACGGGTATGAAGCTTTCTTT. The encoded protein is CSVEDGYEAFF.

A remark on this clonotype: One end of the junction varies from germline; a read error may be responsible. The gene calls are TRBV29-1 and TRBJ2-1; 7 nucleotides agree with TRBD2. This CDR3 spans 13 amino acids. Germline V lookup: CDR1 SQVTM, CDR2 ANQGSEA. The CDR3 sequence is CSGGGSSYNELFF. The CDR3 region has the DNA TGCAGCGGCGGCGGGAGCTCCTACAATGAGCTGTTCTTC.

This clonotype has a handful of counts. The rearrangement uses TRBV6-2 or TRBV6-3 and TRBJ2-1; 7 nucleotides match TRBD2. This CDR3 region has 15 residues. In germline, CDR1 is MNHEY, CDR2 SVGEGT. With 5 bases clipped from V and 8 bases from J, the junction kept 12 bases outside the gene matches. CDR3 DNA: TGTGCCAGCAGTCCGGCTAGCGGAGCCAGGGATGAGCAGTTCTTC. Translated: CASSPASGARDEQFF.

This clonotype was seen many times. CDR3 amino acids: CASSRRASSSYNEQFF. Here the CDR3 DNA reads TGTGCCAGCAGCCGCCGCGCGTCGAGCTCCTACAATGAGCAGTTCTTC. This chain connects TRBV7-8 to TRBJ2-1; D unresolved. The V gene lost 5 bases and the J gene lost 0 bases, with 14 bases spanning the gap. Germline V gene lookup returns CDR1 SGHVS and CDR2 FQNEAQ. The CDR3 covers 16 residues.

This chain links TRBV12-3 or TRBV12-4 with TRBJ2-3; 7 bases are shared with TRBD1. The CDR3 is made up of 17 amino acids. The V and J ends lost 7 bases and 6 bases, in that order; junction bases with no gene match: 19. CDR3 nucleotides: TGTGCCAGCAACACTGACCACAGGGGAGATGTGACGGATACGCAGTATTTT. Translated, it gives CASNTDHRGDVTDTQYF.

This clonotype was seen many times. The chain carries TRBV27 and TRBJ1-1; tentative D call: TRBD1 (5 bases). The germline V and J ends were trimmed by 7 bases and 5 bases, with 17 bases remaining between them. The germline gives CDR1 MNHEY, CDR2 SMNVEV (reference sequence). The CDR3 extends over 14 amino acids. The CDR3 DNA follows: TGTGCCAGCAACATTCGTCGGGGGGGAACTGAAGCTTTCTTT. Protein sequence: CASNIRRGGTEAFF.

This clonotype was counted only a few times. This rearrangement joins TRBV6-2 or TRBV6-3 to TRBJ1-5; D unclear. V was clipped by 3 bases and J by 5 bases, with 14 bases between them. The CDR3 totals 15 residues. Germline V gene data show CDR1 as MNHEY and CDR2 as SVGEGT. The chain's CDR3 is CASSYSGSDDQPQHF. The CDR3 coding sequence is TGTGCCAGCAGTTATTCGGGGAGTGATGATCAGCCCCAGCATTTT.

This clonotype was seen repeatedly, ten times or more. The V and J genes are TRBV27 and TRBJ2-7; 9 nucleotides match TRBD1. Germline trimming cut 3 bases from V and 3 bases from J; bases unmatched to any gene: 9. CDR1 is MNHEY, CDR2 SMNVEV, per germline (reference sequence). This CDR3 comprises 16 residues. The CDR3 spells CASSFSPGQGIYEQYF. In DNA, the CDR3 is TGTGCCAGCAGTTTTTCACCGGGACAGGGAATCTACGAGCAGTACTTC.

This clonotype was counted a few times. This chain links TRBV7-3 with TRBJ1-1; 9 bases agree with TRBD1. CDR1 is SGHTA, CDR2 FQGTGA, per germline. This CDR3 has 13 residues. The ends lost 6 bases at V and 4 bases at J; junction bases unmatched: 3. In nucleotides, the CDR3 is TGTGCCAGCAGACAGGGGGCAGGCACTGAAGCTTTCTTT. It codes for CASRQGAGTEAFF.